Listed below are T cell receptor beta chains from one sample, sequenced in a study of blood T cell repertoires in COVID-19. TCRdb keeps only in-frame clones here, not all; method: immunoSEQ multiplex PCR. The table shows tens of thousands of clones, with about 89% occurring only once. Sequences were obtained from peripheral blood. The receptors were sampled from a man aged 50-60 years with active COVID-19. The CDR3 runs from the conserved cysteine through the conserved F or W. A D gene is named only where the DNA matches it firmly. A row's size may be missing; if present it is once, few, many or a size class.

.	TRBD1	TRBV19	TRBJ1-2	TGTGCCAGTAGTCCCCGGGACAGGGGGAACTATGGCTACACCTTC	CASSPRDRGNYGYTF
.	TRBD2	TRBV7-7	TRBJ2-1	TGTGCTAGAGATAGCGGGGGGTTGAGGTACAATGAGCAGTTCTTC	CARDSGGLRYNEQFF
.	.	TRBV18	TRBJ1-1	TGTGCCAGCTCACCAAGGGGGAACACTGAAGCTTTCTTT	CASSPRGNTEAFF
.	.	TRBV2	TRBJ2-1	TGTGCCAGCAGTGAAACGCGGGAATACAATGAGCAGTTCTTC	CASSETREYNEQFF
.	.	TRBV6-5	TRBJ2-1	TGTGCCAGCTACCAGGGGACCGAGCAGTTCTTC	CASYQGTEQFF
.	TRBD2	TRBV5-4	TRBJ2-7	TGTGCCAGCAGCTTGGATGGCGGGGGGGCCTACGAGCAGTACTTC	CASSLDGGGAYEQYF
once	.	TRBV6-5	TRBJ2-7	TGTGCCAGCAGTTACTCGGGCCACTACGAGCAGTACTTC	CASSYSGHYEQYF
.	TRBD1	TRBV7-9	TRBJ1-1	TGTGCCAGCACTCGCCAGGGGGCTATGGGGAACACTGAAGCTTTCTTT	CASTRQGAMGNTEAFF
.	.	TRBV4-2	TRBJ2-7	TGTGCCAGCAGCCAAGAAGACGGACAGCCATCCTACGAGCAGTACTTC	CASSQEDGQPSYEQYF
once	TRBD1	TRBV5-1	TRBJ1-3	TGCGCCAGCAGCCCGACAGGGGGCAGCTCTGGAAACACCATATATTTT	CASSPTGGSSGNTIYF
once	TRBD1	TRBV6-1	TRBJ1-2	TGTGCCAGCAGTGTCTCGACGGGGACAGGGGTCGAAATCTATGGCTACACCTTC	CASSVSTGTGVEIYGYTF
.	.	TRBV6-4	TRBJ2-2	TGTGCCAGCAGCCCAGGGAACACCGGGGAGCTGTTTTTT	CASSPGNTGELFF
.	TRBD1	TRBV6-5	TRBJ2-1	TGTGCCAGCAGTTCCCTTTCTGGGACAGGGGAGTTCTTC	CASSSLSGTGEFF
.	.	TRBV19	TRBJ2-5	TGTGCCAGTAGTGGGGGAGGCCAGTCCCAAGAGACCCAGTACTTC	CASSGGGQSQETQYF
.	.	TRBV7-9	TRBJ2-5	TGTGCCAGCAGCAAATCCGCGGGGCAACAAGAGACCCAGTACTTC	CASSKSAGQQETQYF
few	.	TRBV15	TRBJ1-1	TGTGCCACCAGGGGGCGAGGAACTGAAGCTTTCTTT	CATRGRGTEAFF
.	.	TRBV10-3	TRBJ1-6	TGTGCCATCAGTACAGACCCTTATAATTCACCCCTCCACTTT	CAISTDPYNSPLHF
.	TRBD1	TRBV4-1	TRBJ2-7	TGCGCCAGCAGCCAGGGACAGGGAGGCCCCTACGAGCAGTACTTC	CASSQGQGGPYEQYF
.	.	TRBV27	TRBJ2-5	TGTGCCAGCAGTCCCCGGACGGGGGAGACCCAGTACTTC	CASSPRTGETQYF
.	TRBD1	TRBV6-5	TRBJ1-2	TGTGCCAGCAGTTACATGGGACAGCGTAAGGGATATGGCTACACCTTC	CASSYMGQRKGYGYTF
few	TRBD1	TRBV5-4	TRBJ2-7	TGTGCCTCCGGGGACAGGGCAACCTACGAGCAGTACTTC	CASGDRATYEQYF
.	TRBD2	TRBV5-4	TRBJ2-7	TGTGCCAGCAGCTTGGGGGTAACTAGCGGGAGTGACTACGAGCAGTACTTC	CASSLGVTSGSDYEQYF
.	.	TRBV12-3/TRBV12-4	TRBJ2-7	TGTGCCAGCAGTTTCCTTACCTACGAGCAGTACTTC	CASSFLTYEQYF